This is a list of T cell receptor beta chains from one sample in a study of cytomegalovirus exposure and HLA in healthy donors. Assay: immunoSEQ multiplex PCR; the TCRdb copy retains only in-frame clones and omits some. The sample includes about 120,000 clones, about 70% seen only once; the top ten take around 5%. Material for sequencing was PBMCs. These receptors all stem from a man aged 25 to 45 in good health and CMV-seropositive. Both conserved end residues are part of each CDR3. Fields, in order: V gene, J gene, D gene, CDR3 protein. A D gene is named only where the DNA matches it firmly.

v_call: TRBV5-1
j_call: TRBJ2-7
d_call: NA
cdr3_aa: CASSLALGSYEQYF

v_call: TRBV6-5
j_call: TRBJ2-1
d_call: NA
cdr3_aa: CASKPADSYNEQFF

v_call: TRBV7-2
j_call: TRBJ1-3
d_call: TRBD1
cdr3_aa: CASSSGTGGNTIYF

v_call: TRBV2
j_call: TRBJ2-1
d_call: NA
cdr3_aa: CASSATAGQFF

v_call: TRBV5-6
j_call: TRBJ1-2
d_call: TRBD1
cdr3_aa: CASSLLGDRERDGYTF

v_call: TRBV7-9
j_call: TRBJ2-7
d_call: NA
cdr3_aa: CASSHQGPEQYF

v_call: TRBV29-1
j_call: TRBJ1-4
d_call: NA
cdr3_aa: CSVGDNNEKLFF

v_call: TRBV7-2
j_call: TRBJ2-1
d_call: TRBD1
cdr3_aa: CASRRTGGEQFF

v_call: TRBV6-5
j_call: TRBJ2-1
d_call: NA
cdr3_aa: CASSYGQGSSYNEQFF

v_call: TRBV5-4
j_call: TRBJ2-5
d_call: TRBD2
cdr3_aa: CASSLVAGEETQYF

v_call: TRBV13
j_call: TRBJ2-3
d_call: TRBD2
cdr3_aa: CASSVLGLAGTDTQYF

v_call: TRBV6-1
j_call: TRBJ1-2
d_call: TRBD1
cdr3_aa: CASTGGGKSYTF

v_call: TRBV5-6
j_call: TRBJ2-7
d_call: TRBD1
cdr3_aa: CASSLVDRDPPYEQYF

v_call: TRBV7-9
j_call: TRBJ2-3
d_call: TRBD1
cdr3_aa: CASSLKYRGNDTQYF

v_call: TRBV5-1
j_call: TRBJ2-3
d_call: TRBD1
cdr3_aa: CASSYFTGESADTQYF

v_call: TRBV7-9
j_call: TRBJ2-5
d_call: TRBD1
cdr3_aa: CASSSDRGPLRETQYF

v_call: TRBV29-1
j_call: TRBJ1-1
d_call: NA
cdr3_aa: CSVDWGSGSEAFF

v_call: TRBV2
j_call: TRBJ2-2
d_call: TRBD1
cdr3_aa: CASSERDRVGGELFF

v_call: TRBV7-2
j_call: TRBJ1-2
d_call: TRBD1
cdr3_aa: CASRALGTVGNDGYTF

v_call: TRBV11-2
j_call: TRBJ1-2
d_call: NA
cdr3_aa: CASSLSPGNYGYTF

v_call: TRBV2
j_call: TRBJ1-2
d_call: TRBD1
cdr3_aa: CASSEVLAGGNYGYTF

v_call: TRBV7-9
j_call: TRBJ1-1
d_call: NA
cdr3_aa: CASSLVRGNTEAFF

v_call: TRBV11-2
j_call: TRBJ2-7
d_call: NA
cdr3_aa: CASSSLGFEQYF

v_call: TRBV7-9
j_call: TRBJ2-7
d_call: TRBD2
cdr3_aa: CASSTRGDEQYF

v_call: TRBV19
j_call: TRBJ2-2
d_call: NA
cdr3_aa: CASSIALGDGELFF

v_call: TRBV5-1
j_call: TRBJ2-7
d_call: NA
cdr3_aa: CASSTQQGVYYEQYF

v_call: TRBV28
j_call: TRBJ1-5
d_call: TRBD1
cdr3_aa: CASRRDRNSNQPQHF

v_call: TRBV7-2
j_call: TRBJ2-1
d_call: TRBD2
cdr3_aa: CASSSLSGSSYNEQFF

v_call: TRBV6-1
j_call: TRBJ1-4
d_call: TRBD1
cdr3_aa: CASSSSTGRIEKLFF

v_call: TRBV7-2
j_call: TRBJ2-1
d_call: TRBD1
cdr3_aa: CASSPQGTHNEQFF

v_call: TRBV18
j_call: TRBJ2-1
d_call: TRBD2
cdr3_aa: CASSRGTSGGAYNEQFF